A selection of T cell receptor beta chains follows, all from one sample in a study of graft-versus-host responses after intestinal transplantation. Antigens for these TCRs are unknown. Here immunoSEQ multiplex PCR was the method, and the copy in TCRdb shows in-frame clones only, minus some. Among about 86,000 clones listed, 75% to 90% were seen once. The material was unstimulated CD8+ T cells sorted from spleen or lymph node cells, obtained before intestinal transplant. These receptors were collected from a human donor who received an intestinal transplant. Both conserved end residues are part of each CDR3. The order of the fields is D gene, V gene, clone size, J gene, CDR3 length, CDR3 protein, CDR3 DNA. D genes are given only for firm matches. Not every row has a clone size; where given, it reads once, few, many or a size class.

NA	TRBV27	NA	TRBJ2-6	16	CASASGGGSGANVLTF	TGTGCCAGCGCAAGTGGAGGGGGCTCAGGGGCCAACGTCCTGACTTTC
TRBD2	TRBV10-1	NA	TRBJ2-3	14	CASSTSGGDGTQYF	TGCGCCAGCAGTACTAGCGGGGGGGATGGTACGCAGTATTTT
NA	TRBV29-1	few	TRBJ2-1	13	CSVKRVSYNEQFF	TGCAGCGTTAAGCGGGTCTCCTACAATGAGCAGTTCTTC
NA	TRBV4-1	NA	TRBJ1-2	15	CASSQYLAGLYGYTF	TGCGCCAGCAGCCAGTACCTGGCGGGTCTCTATGGCTACACCTTC
TRBD1	TRBV5-1	NA	TRBJ1-4	16	CASSQGQGATNEKLFF	TGCGCCAGCAGCCAGGGACAGGGAGCAACTAATGAAAAACTGTTTTTT
TRBD2	TRBV5-6	once	TRBJ2-7	14	CASSLGGGSYEQYF	TGTGCCAGCAGCTTAGGCGGGGGATCCTACGAGCAGTACTTC
NA	TRBV28	NA	TRBJ2-7	12	CASSLGGYEQYF	TGTGCCAGCAGTTTGGGGGGCTACGAGCAGTACTTC
NA	TRBV5-6	few	TRBJ1-2	14	CASSWGRGISINTF	NA
NA	TRBV11-2	NA	TRBJ2-7	13	CASSLGSGYEQYF	TGTGCCAGCAGCTTAGGATCGGGGTACGAGCAGTACTTC
NA	TRBV16	NA	TRBJ2-5	14	CASSLYDMSETQYF	TGTGCCAGCAGCCTATACGACATGTCAGAGACCCAGTACTTC
TRBD2	TRBV28	once	TRBJ2-1	15	CASSYGGVKRNEQFF	TGTGCCAGCAGTTATGGGGGGGTGAAGCGCAATGAGCAGTTCTTC
NA	TRBV30	NA	TRBJ2-2	12	CAWISSTGELFF	TGTGCCTGGATTTCGAGCACCGGGGAGCTGTTTTTT
TRBD1	TRBV6-6	NA	TRBJ1-5	14	CASSRTGRNQPQHF	TGTGCCAGCAGTCGGACAGGGAGGAATCAGCCCCAGCATTTT
NA	TRBV5-4	NA	TRBJ2-3	15	CASSLAPPGRNTQYF	TGTGCCAGCAGCTTGGCACCGCCCGGTAGGAATACGCAGTATTTT
NA	TRBV6-1	NA	TRBJ1-6	15	CASSSVRGYNSPLHF	TGTGCCAGCAGTTCCGTGCGTGGCTATAATTCACCCCTCCACTTT
TRBD1	TRBV15	once	TRBJ2-1	14	CATSRDWGQGEQFF	TGTGCCACCAGCAGAGATTGGGGACAGGGCGAGCAGTTCTTC
NA	TRBV9	NA	TRBJ1-2	14	CASSVARGNYGYTF	TGTGCCAGCAGCGTAGCCAGGGGCAACTATGGCTACACCTTC
TRBD2	TRBV4-1	NA	TRBJ2-7	16	CASSQVAGGPPSWQYF	TGCGCCAGCAGCCAAGTGGCGGGAGGACCGCCAAGTTGGCAGTACTTC
NA	TRBV4-1	NA	TRBJ2-1	11	CASSHSNEQFF	TGCGCCAGCAGCCACAGCAATGAGCAGTTCTTC
NA	TRBV20-1	NA	TRBJ2-7	11	CSAESSYEQYF	TGCAGTGCTGAGTCCTCCTACGAGCAGTACTTC
TRBD2	TRBV2	few	TRBJ2-5	15	CARSEGGGAAETQYF	TGTGCCCGCAGTGAGGGCGGGGGGGCCGCGGAGACCCAGTACTTC
NA	TRBV6-6	NA	TRBJ2-5	14	CASRHTGYQETQYF	TGTGCCAGCAGACATACGGGTTATCAAGAGACCCAGTACTTC
NA	TRBV4-1	once	TRBJ2-3	12	CASSQEHDTQYF	TGCGCCAGCAGCCAAGAACACGATACGCAGTATTTT
NA	TRBV28	NA	TRBJ2-7	11	CATAASYEQYF	TGTGCCACCGCCGCCTCCTACGAGCAGTACTTC
TRBD2	TRBV5-6	NA	TRBJ2-7	14	CASSIQREVHEQYF	TGTGCCAGCAGCATCCAGCGGGAGGTGCACGAGCAGTACTTC
NA	TRBV19	NA	TRBJ2-1	11	CASSQRDEQFF	TGTGCCAGTAGTCAGAGGGATGAGCAGTTCTTC
TRBD1	TRBV5-1	NA	TRBJ1-1	17	CASSLQGTGRPGTEAFF	TGCGCCAGCAGCTTGCAAGGGACAGGTAGACCGGGCACTGAAGCTTTCTTT
NA	TRBV4-1	NA	TRBJ1-6	15	CASSQTGNGNSPLHF	TGCGCCAGCAGCCAGACCGGGAACGGAAATTCACCCCTCCACTTT
NA	TRBV28	NA	TRBJ2-3	14	CASSLTGRVDTQYF	TGTGCCAGCAGTTTAACAGGGAGGGTAGATACGCAGTATTTT
TRBD1	TRBV9	NA	TRBJ2-1	15	CASSVEGQEYNEQFF	TGTGCCAGCAGCGTAGAGGGACAGGAATACAATGAGCAGTTCTTC
NA	TRBV7-9	NA	TRBJ2-5	13	CASSSASLETQYF	TGTGCCAGCAGCTCGGCTAGCCTGGAGACCCAGTACTTC
NA	TRBV7-6	NA	TRBJ1-2	14	CASSLGQANYGYTF	TGTGCCAGCAGCTTAGGACAGGCCAACTATGGCTACACCTTC
NA	TRBV10-3	NA	TRBJ2-3	16	CAISERDFSPTDTQYF	TGTGCCATCAGTGAGCGGGACTTTTCCCCCACAGATACGCAGTATTTT
NA	TRBV6-1	NA	TRBJ2-3	13	CASSEVRLDTQYF	TGTGCCAGCAGTGAAGTAAGGTTAGATACGCAGTATTTT
TRBD1	TRBV6-4	few	TRBJ2-2	15	CASSEGDRDTGELFF	TGTGCCAGCAGTGAGGGGGACAGGGACACCGGGGAGCTGTTTTTT
NA	TRBV15	NA	TRBJ2-5	15	CATSRDGGGRETQYF	TGTGCCACCAGCAGAGATGGAGGGGGCCGGGAGACCCAGTACTTC
NA	TRBV19	NA	TRBJ1-1	12	CASIGEYTEAFF	TGTGCCAGTATCGGCGAATACACTGAAGCTTTCTTT
TRBD1	TRBV10-3	NA	TRBJ1-1	17	CAIRGDRESRMNTEAFF	TGTGCCATCAGGGGGGACAGGGAGTCGAGAATGAACACTGAAGCTTTCTTT
TRBD1	TRBV29-1	once	TRBJ2-2	16	CSVEDWTGANTGELFF	TGCAGCGTTGAAGATTGGACAGGGGCTAACACCGGGGAGCTGTTTTTT
NA	TRBV27	NA	TRBJ2-5	13	CASSLSLQETQYF	TGTGCCAGCAGTTTATCACTACAAGAGACCCAGTACTTC
NA	TRBV11-2	NA	TRBJ2-2	14	CASSERGDTGELFF	TGTGCCAGCAGCGAACGGGGCGACACCGGGGAGCTGTTTTTT
NA	TRBV19	NA	TRBJ2-1	14	CASSSFSSYNEQFF	TGTGCCAGTAGCTCCTTCAGCTCCTACAATGAGCAGTTCTTC
NA	TRBV28	few	TRBJ2-2	11	CASSLYGELFF	TGTGCCAGCAGTTTATACGGGGAGCTGTTTTTT
NA	TRBV15	NA	TRBJ2-7	13	CATRPEDSYEQYF	TGTGCCACCAGACCAGAGGACTCCTACGAGCAGTACTTC
NA	TRBV4-1	NA	TRBJ2-7	16	CASSPDRAQSSYEQYF	TGCGCCAGCAGCCCTGATAGGGCACAAAGCTCCTACGAGCAGTACTTC
TRBD1	TRBV28	NA	TRBJ2-7	14	CASSWGTGGYEQYF	TGTGCCAGCAGTTGGGGGACAGGGGGGTACGAGCAGTACTTC
NA	TRBV28	NA	TRBJ1-2	21	CASVKAIARQGRDEYNYGYTF	TGTGCCAGCGTAAAAGCCATAGCCCGTCAGGGTCGAGACGAGTATAACTATGGCTACACCTTC
NA	TRBV6-1	NA	TRBJ2-1	19	CASSEIVGSLGRSYNEQFF	TGTGCCAGCAGTGAAATTGTGGGATCGCTAGGGCGCTCCTACAATGAGCAGTTCTTC
TRBD2	TRBV5-1	NA	TRBJ2-7	15	CASSLVVAGVYEQYF	TGCGCCAGCAGCTTGGTAGTAGCGGGGGTCTACGAGCAGTACTTC
NA	TRBV6-6	NA	TRBJ1-1	15	CASSSWVRGTTEAFF	TGTGCCAGCAGCTCTTGGGTTAGGGGGACCACTGAAGCTTTCTTT
TRBD2	TRBV4-1	NA	TRBJ2-1	16	CASSQEPAGGPYEQFF	TGCGCCAGCAGCCAAGAACCAGCGGGAGGGCCGTATGAGCAGTTCTTC
NA	TRBV5-4	NA	TRBJ2-7	14	CASSFGPLESEQYF	TGTGCCAGCAGCTTCGGGCCCCTGGAATCCGAGCAGTACTTC
TRBD1	TRBV6-5	NA	TRBJ2-2	16	CASSYSAGGFGGELFF	TGTGCCAGCAGTTACTCGGCAGGGGGCTTTGGCGGGGAGCTGTTTTTT
TRBD1	TRBV29-1	NA	TRBJ1-2	12	CSVVETGDGYTF	TGCAGCGTTGTGGAGACAGGGGATGGCTACACCTTC
NA	TRBV19	NA	TRBJ2-1	12	CASSYPRGEQFF	TGTGCCAGTAGTTACCCCCGGGGTGAGCAGTTCTTC
TRBD1	TRBV7-9	NA	TRBJ1-1	16	CASSLGGTGWNTEAFF	TGTGCCAGCAGCTTAGGCGGGACAGGGTGGAACACTGAAGCTTTCTTT
NA	TRBV6-5	NA	TRBJ2-2	15	CASTPGPSNTGELFF	TGTGCCAGCACCCCGGGACCGTCGAACACCGGGGAGCTGTTTTTT
NA	TRBV2	NA	TRBJ2-7	13	CASSEPNRDEQYF	TGTGCCAGCAGTGAGCCAAACAGAGACGAGCAGTACTTC
NA	TRBV6-1	NA	TRBJ1-4	15	CASAKRGTTNEKLFF	TGTGCCAGCGCAAAAAGGGGTACAACTAATGAAAAACTGTTTTTT
NA	TRBV29-1	NA	TRBJ2-7	10	CSGTPYEQYF	TGCAGCGGCACACCCTACGAGCAGTACTTC